This TCR beta chain came from a study of T cell responses to AZD1222 COVID-19 vaccine. Study findings and constraints: Donors in the cohort were predominantly white British and more often female, and clonal diversity was possibly underestimated. Among those given AZD1222, only 6 or 7 were seropositive at baseline.

Germline CDR1 is SGHDT and CDR2 is YYEEEE. Trimming cost V 1 base and J 8 bases; bases outside gene matches: 9. This CDR3 region has 15 residues. This clone is a singleton in its sample. Antigen specificity is unknown. Libraries were prepared by immunoSEQ multiplex PCR; TCRdb keeps only in-frame clonotypes and omits some of them. This table holds 95,000 to 150,000 clones, 90% found once. The sequence came from an adult in good health. The sequences come from peripheral blood, collected on day 0 of MenACWY control vaccination. The chain combines TRBV5-6 with TRBJ2-1, with TRBD1 matching over 7 bases. Here the CDR3 DNA reads TGTGCCAGCAGCTTGAATAGGGGGCGTGGGGATGAGCAGTTCTTC. Translating it yields CASSLNRGRGDEQFF.